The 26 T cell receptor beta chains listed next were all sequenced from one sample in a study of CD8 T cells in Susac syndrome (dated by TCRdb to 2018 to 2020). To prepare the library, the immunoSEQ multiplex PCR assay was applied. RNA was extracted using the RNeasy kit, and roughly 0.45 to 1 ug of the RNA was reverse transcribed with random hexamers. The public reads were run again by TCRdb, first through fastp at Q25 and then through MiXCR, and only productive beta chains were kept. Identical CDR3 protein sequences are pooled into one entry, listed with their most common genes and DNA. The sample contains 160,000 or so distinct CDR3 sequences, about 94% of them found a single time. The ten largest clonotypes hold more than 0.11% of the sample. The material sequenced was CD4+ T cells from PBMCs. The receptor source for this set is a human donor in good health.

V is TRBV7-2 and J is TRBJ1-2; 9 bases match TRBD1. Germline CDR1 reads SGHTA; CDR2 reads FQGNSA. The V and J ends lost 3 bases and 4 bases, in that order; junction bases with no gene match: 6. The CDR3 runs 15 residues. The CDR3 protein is CASSFQTGGGYGYTF. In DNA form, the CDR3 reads TGTGCCAGCAGCTTTCAGACAGGGGGAGGCTATGGCTACACCTTC.

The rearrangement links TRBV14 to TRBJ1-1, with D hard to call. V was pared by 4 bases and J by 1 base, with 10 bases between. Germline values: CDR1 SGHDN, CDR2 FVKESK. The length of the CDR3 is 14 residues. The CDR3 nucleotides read TGTGCCAGCAGCCTCCCCGGACGGAACACTGAAGCTTTCTTT. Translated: CASSLPGRNTEAFF.

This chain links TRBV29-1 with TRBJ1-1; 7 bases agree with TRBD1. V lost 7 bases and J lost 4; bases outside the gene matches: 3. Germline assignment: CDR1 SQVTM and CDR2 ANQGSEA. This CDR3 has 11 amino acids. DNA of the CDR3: TGCAGCGCCCGGGACAGCACTGAAGCTTTCTTT. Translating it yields CSARDSTEAFF.

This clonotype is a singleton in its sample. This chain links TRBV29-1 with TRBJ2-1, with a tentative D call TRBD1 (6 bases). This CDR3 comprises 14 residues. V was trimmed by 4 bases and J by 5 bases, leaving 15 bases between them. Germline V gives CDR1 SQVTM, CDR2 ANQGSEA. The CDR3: CSVATGFIDNEQFF. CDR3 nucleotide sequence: TGCAGCGTTGCAACAGGGTTTATAGACAATGAGCAGTTCTTC.

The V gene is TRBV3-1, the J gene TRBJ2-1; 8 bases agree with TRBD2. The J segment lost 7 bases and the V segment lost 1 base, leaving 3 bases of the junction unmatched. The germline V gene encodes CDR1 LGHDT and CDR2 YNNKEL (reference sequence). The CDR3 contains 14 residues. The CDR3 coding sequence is TGTGCCAGCAGCCAAGTAGCTAGCGGGAATGAGCAGTTCTTC. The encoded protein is CASSQVASGNEQFF.

In DNA, the CDR3 is TGTGCCAGCAGCCCGCGGGGACAGGGTCTAGAGACCCAGTACTTC. Translating gives CASSPRGQGLETQYF. The chain links TRBV4-2 to TRBJ2-5; TRBD1 matches 9 bases. Germline trimming cut 4 bases from V and 4 bases from J; bases unmatched to any gene: 7. Per the germline V gene, CDR1 is LGHNA and CDR2 is YNFKEQ. The CDR3 length is 15 residues.

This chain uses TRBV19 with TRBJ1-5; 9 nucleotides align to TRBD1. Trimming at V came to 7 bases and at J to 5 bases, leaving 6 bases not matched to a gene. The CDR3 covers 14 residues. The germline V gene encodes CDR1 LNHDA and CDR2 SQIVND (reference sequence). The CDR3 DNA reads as TGTGCCAGTACCGGGGACAGGGCCTATCAGCCCCAGCATTTT. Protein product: CASTGDRAYQPQHF.

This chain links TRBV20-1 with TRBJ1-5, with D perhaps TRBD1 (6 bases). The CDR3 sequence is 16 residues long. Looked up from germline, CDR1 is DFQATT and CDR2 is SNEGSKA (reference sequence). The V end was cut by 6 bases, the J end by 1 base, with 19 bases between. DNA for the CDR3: TGCAGTGCCCAAATTTCCGGGGGGACAAGCAATCAGCCCCAGCATTTT. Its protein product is CSAQISGGTSNQPQHF.

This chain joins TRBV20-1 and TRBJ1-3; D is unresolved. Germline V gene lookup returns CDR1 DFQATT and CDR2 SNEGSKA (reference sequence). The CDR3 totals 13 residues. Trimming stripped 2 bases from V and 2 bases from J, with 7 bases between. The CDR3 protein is CSARYGPGNTIYF. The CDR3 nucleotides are TGCAGTGCTAGATACGGGCCTGGAAACACCATATATTTT.

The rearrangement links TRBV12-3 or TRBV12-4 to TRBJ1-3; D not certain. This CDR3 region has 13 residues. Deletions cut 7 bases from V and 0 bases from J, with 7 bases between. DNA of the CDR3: TGTGCCAGCAAGGAGGCCTCTGGAAACACCATATATTTT. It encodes CASKEASGNTIYF.

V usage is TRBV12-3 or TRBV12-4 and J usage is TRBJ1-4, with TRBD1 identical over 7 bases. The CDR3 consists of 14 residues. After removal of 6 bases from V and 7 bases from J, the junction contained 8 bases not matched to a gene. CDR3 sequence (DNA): TGTGCCAGCAGAACGGGACAGCTGGTTGAAAAACTGTTTTTT. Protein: CASRTGQLVEKLFF.

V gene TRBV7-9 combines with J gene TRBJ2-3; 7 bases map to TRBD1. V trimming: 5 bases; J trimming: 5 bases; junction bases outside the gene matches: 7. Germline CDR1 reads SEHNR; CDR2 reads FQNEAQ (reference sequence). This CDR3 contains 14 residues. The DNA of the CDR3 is TGTGCCAGCAGCCCAGGGACAGACTTAGATACGCAGTATTTT. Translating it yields CASSPGTDLDTQYF.

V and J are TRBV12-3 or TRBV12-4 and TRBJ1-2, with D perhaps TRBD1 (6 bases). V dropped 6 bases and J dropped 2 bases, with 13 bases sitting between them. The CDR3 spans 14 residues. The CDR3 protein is CASRKKTGNYGYTF. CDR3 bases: TGTGCCAGCAGGAAAAAGACAGGAAACTATGGCTACACCTTC.

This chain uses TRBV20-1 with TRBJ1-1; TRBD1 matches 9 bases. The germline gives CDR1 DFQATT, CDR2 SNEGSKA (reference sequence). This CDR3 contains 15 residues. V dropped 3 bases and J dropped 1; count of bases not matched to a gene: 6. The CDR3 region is CSARHSDRGNTEAFF. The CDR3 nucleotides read TGCAGTGCTAGGCATTCGGACAGGGGGAACACTGAAGCTTTCTTT.

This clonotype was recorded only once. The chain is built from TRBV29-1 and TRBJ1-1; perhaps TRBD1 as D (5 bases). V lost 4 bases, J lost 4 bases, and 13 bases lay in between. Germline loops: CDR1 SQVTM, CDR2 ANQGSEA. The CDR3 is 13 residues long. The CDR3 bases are TGCAGCGTTGTGCTGGGGGTGGGCACTGAAGCTTTCTTT. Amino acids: CSVVLGVGTEAFF.

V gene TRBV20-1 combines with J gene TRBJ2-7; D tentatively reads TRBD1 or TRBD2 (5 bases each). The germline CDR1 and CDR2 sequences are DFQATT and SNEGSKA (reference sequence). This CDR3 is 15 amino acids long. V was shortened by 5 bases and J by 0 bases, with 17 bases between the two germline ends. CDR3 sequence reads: CSAPPDEGSSYEQYF. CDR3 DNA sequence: TGCAGTGCTCCCCCTGACGAGGGGAGCTCCTACGAGCAGTACTTC.

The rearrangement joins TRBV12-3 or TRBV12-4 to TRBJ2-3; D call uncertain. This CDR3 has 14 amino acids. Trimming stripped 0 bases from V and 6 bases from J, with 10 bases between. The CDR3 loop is CASSLAASLDTQYF. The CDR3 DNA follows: TGTGCCAGCAGTTTAGCCGCCAGCTTGGATACGCAGTATTTT.

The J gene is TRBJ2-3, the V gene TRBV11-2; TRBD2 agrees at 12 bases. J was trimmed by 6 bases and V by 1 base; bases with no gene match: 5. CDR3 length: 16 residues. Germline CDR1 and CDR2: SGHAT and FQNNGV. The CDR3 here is CASSLGLAGGPDTQYF. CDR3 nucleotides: TGTGCCAGCAGCTTAGGGCTAGCGGGGGGGCCGGATACGCAGTATTTT.

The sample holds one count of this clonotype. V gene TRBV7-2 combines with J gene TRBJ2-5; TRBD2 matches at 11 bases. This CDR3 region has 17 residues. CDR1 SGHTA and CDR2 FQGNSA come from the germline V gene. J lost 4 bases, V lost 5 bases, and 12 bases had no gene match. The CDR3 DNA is TGTGCCAGCAGCCCAGGGTGGGGTAGCGGGGGGGCAGAGACCCAGTACTTC. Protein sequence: CASSPGWGSGGAETQYF.

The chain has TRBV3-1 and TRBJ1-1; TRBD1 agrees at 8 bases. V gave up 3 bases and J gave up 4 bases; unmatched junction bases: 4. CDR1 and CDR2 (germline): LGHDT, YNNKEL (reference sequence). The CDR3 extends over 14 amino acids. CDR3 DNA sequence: TGTGCCAGCAGCCACGGACAGGGCAGCACTGAAGCTTTCTTT. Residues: CASSHGQGSTEAFF.

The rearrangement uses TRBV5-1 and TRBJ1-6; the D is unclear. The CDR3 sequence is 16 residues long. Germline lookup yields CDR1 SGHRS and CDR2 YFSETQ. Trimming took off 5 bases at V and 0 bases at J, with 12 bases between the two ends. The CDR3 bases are TGCGCCAGCAGGTCCGACCTTGGCTCCTATAATTCACCCCTCCACTTT. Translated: CASRSDLGSYNSPLHF.

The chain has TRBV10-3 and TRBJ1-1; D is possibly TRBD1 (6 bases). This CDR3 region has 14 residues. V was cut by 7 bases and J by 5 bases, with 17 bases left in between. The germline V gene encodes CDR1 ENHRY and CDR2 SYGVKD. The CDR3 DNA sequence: TGTGCCATCAATCAAGGGGGGGGGAATACTGAAGCTTTCTTT. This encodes CAINQGGGNTEAFF.

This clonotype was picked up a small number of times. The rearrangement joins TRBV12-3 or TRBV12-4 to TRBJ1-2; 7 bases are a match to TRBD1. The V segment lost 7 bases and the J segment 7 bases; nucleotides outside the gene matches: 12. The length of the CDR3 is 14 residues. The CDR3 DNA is TGTGCCAGCACCACGACAGGGAGGTCGCGTGGCTACACCTTC. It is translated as CASTTTGRSRGYTF.

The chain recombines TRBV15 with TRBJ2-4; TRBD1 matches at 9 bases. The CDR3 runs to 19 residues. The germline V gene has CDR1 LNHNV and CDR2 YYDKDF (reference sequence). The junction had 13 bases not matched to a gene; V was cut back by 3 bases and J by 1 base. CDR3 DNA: TGTGCCACCAGCAGGTCCCCGGGACAGGGTTTGATGGCCAAAAACATTCAGTACTTC. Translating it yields CATSRSPGQGLMAKNIQYF.

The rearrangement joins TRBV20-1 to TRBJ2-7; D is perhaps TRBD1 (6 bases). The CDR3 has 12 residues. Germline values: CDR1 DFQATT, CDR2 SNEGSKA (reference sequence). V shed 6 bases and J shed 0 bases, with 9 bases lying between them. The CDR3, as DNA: TGCAGTGCCATACAGGGCTCCTACGAGCAGTACTTC. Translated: CSAIQGSYEQYF.

The CDR3 is CASSLTTGLDEQFF. The CDR3 DNA reads TGTGCCAGCAGCTTAACGACTGGCCTGGATGAGCAGTTCTTC. The chain employs TRBV7-9 and TRBJ2-1; the D is unclear. Germline CDR1 is SEHNR and CDR2 is FQNEAQ (reference sequence). The CDR3 spans 14 residues. V lost 2 bases, J lost 8 bases, and 13 bases lay in between.